What follows are 24 T cell receptor beta chains derived from one specimen sequenced in a study of blood T cell repertoires in COVID-19. Sequencing was performed with immunoSEQ multiplex PCR; in TCRdb, only in-frame clones are kept and a portion is missing. This sample yields fewer than 130,000 clones, of which less than 75% are seen a single time; over 6% belongs to the top ten. Sequenced material: peripheral blood. These receptors all come from an older woman with acute or convalescent COVID-19.

The genes are TRBV6-4 and TRBJ1-1, with D tentatively TRBD1 (5 bases). The CDR3 is 13 amino acids. Trimming cost V 6 bases and J 1 base, with 9 bases left between them. Per the germline V gene, CDR1 is MRHNA and CDR2 is SNTAGT. CDR3 loop: CASSADRNTEAFF. The CDR3 coding sequence is TGTGCCAGCAGCGCTGACAGGAACACTGAAGCTTTCTTT.

This clone appeared once. This sequence joins TRBV28 and TRBJ2-7, with D perhaps TRBD2 (5 bases). The germline V and J ends were trimmed by 5 bases and 7 bases, with 15 bases remaining between them. The CDR3 runs 13 residues. Looked up from germline, CDR1 is MDHEN and CDR2 is SYDVKM. CDR3 nucleotides: TGTGCCAGCAGTCTGGACTCCCCTACAGAGCAGTACTTC. As protein: CASSLDSPTEQYF.

This clone was seen at least ten times. The gene calls are TRBV7-2 and TRBJ1-6; possible D gene TRBD1, 6 bases. Per germline, CDR1 SGHTA and CDR2 FQGNSA. CDR3 length: 16 residues. V was clipped by 4 bases and J by 10 bases, with 20 bases between them. CDR3 loop: CASSSNWGRSSSPLHF. CDR3 nucleotide sequence: TGTGCCAGCAGCTCCAATTGGGGGCGGTCGAGCTCACCCCTCCACTTT.

The chain uses TRBV11-2 and TRBJ1-3; 7 bases agree with TRBD1. This CDR3 region has 15 residues. After removal of 4 bases from V and 0 bases from J, the junction contained 3 bases not matched to a gene. CDR1 SGHAT and CDR2 FQNNGV come from the germline V gene. The CDR3: CASSWGQSSGNTIYF. The CDR3 DNA reads as TGTGCCAGCAGCTGGGGACAGTCCTCTGGAAACACCATATATTTT.

This rearrangement joins TRBV20-1 to TRBJ2-7, with a weak D call TRBD2 (5 bases). V lost 6 bases to trimming and J lost 2 bases, with 8 bases between them. Per the germline V gene, CDR1 is DFQATT and CDR2 is SNEGSKA (reference sequence). The length of the CDR3 is 11 residues. CDR3 amino acids: CSAPLAYEQYF. The CDR3 coding sequence is TGCAGTGCCCCACTAGCCTACGAGCAGTACTTC.

This clone has a single count. CDR3 nucleotide sequence: TGTGCCTCACAGGGCGAAGCTAAGAATGAGCAGTTCTTC. Its protein is CASQGEAKNEQFF. The chain recombines TRBV30 with TRBJ2-1; a weak D match, TRBD1 (6 bases). Trimming took off 7 bases at V and 7 bases at J, with 17 bases between the two ends. The germline V gene encodes CDR1 GTSNPN and CDR2 SVGIG (reference sequence). The CDR3 has 13 residues.

This clone turned up a few times. The CDR3, as DNA: TGTGCCAGCAGCCGAGGGGGGGGAATACCGATGACTTTCTTT. Translation: CASSRGGGIPMTFF. J is TRBJ1-1 and V is TRBV5-4, with D perhaps matching TRBD1 (6 bases). The germline CDR1 and CDR2 sequences are SGHNT and YYREEE (reference sequence). Deletions cut 4 bases from V and 12 bases from J, with 22 bases between. This CDR3 is 14 amino acids long.

V is TRBV3-1 (or the pseudogene TRBV3-2) and J is TRBJ1-1, with a possible D match to TRBD1 (5 bases). Trimming cost V 5 bases and J 1 base, with 11 bases left between them. This CDR3 contains 14 residues. In germline, CDR1 is LGHDT, CDR2 YNNKEL (reference sequence). CDR3 sequence: CASSYGGENTEAFF. For the CDR3, the DNA is TGTGCCAGCAGCTATGGGGGGGAGAACACTGAAGCTTTCTTT.

This chain joins TRBV7-8 and TRBJ1-1, with TRBD1 identical over 9 bases. Germline trimming cut 2 bases from V and 0 bases from J; bases unmatched to any gene: 4. Germline values: CDR1 SGHVS, CDR2 FQNEAQ. The CDR3 runs 16 residues. The CDR3 loop reads CASSLYGQGMNTEAFF. The CDR3 bases are TGTGCCAGCAGCTTATACGGACAGGGGATGAACACTGAAGCTTTCTTT.

This chain links TRBV6-5 with TRBJ2-1; 10 nucleotides line up with TRBD1. Germline lookup yields CDR1 MNHEY and CDR2 SVGAGI. After removal of 10 bases from V and 4 bases from J, the junction contained 4 bases not matched to a gene. The length of the CDR3 is 13 residues. CDR3 nucleotide sequence: TGTGCCACTGAGGGACAGGGGTACAATGAGCAGTTCTTC. Residues: CATEGQGYNEQFF.

The chain has TRBV2 and TRBJ1-5; no firm D call. This CDR3 comprises 14 residues. The germline V gene has CDR1 SNHLY and CDR2 FYNNEI. V was trimmed by 5 bases and J by 2 bases, leaving 10 bases between them. Here the CDR3 reads CASSRESRNQPQHF. The CDR3 bases are TGTGCCAGCAGTAGGGAGTCCCGCAATCAGCCCCAGCATTTT.

This chain links TRBV5-1 with TRBJ1-4, with no clear D. From germline, CDR1 is SGHRS and CDR2 YFSETQ. The CDR3 has 14 amino acids. With 4 bases removed from V and 0 bases from J, the gap between germline ends came to 7 bases. CDR3 region: CASSPTSTNEKLFF. The CDR3 DNA is TGCGCCAGCAGCCCTACCTCAACTAATGAAAAACTGTTTTTT.

This sequence joins TRBV27 and TRBJ2-5; 11 nucleotides agree with TRBD2. Looked up from germline, CDR1 is MNHEY and CDR2 is SMNVEV (reference sequence). The ends lost 5 bases at V and 10 bases at J; junction bases unmatched: 15. The CDR3 runs 16 residues. The CDR3 DNA follows: TGTGCCAGCAGTGGCCCATCCCTAGCGGGGGGCCGTCTCCAGTACTTC. Its protein is CASSGPSLAGGRLQYF.

This clone was recorded a few times. The chain is built from TRBV2 and TRBJ1-2; D unclear. Germline V gene data show CDR1 as SNHLY and CDR2 as FYNNEI. V lost 6 bases and J lost 13, with 18 bases in between. The CDR3 sequence is 12 residues long. CDR3 protein: CASRPTAKILTF. The CDR3 nucleotides are TGTGCCAGCAGGCCTACCGCAAAGATCCTCACCTTC.

This clone was seen only once. The V and J genes are TRBV5-8 and TRBJ2-2; no clear D. Trimming took 4 bases from V and 8 from J, leaving 12 bases between them. CDR1 is SGHTS, CDR2 YDEGEE, per germline. The CDR3 consists of 13 residues. This CDR3 reads CASSARVLGELFF. The CDR3, as DNA: TGTGCCAGCAGCGCTCGGGTTCTGGGGGAGCTGTTTTTT.

The chain's CDR3 is CASSLRANSYNEQFF. In DNA, the CDR3 is TGTGCCAGCAGCTTGAGGGCGAACTCCTACAATGAGCAGTTCTTC. The V and J genes are TRBV7-9 and TRBJ2-1, with D tentatively TRBD2 (5 bases). Germline CDR1 SEHNR, CDR2 FQNEAQ (reference sequence). The ends were cut back, 3 bases at V and 0 bases at J, with 9 bases in the middle. The CDR3 contains 15 residues.

This clone was observed a single time. The rearrangement links TRBV29-1 to TRBJ2-7; 8 bases align to TRBD1. Germline V gene sequence: CDR1 SQVTM, CDR2 ANQGSEA. The CDR3 consists of 15 residues. Trimming removed 6 bases from V and 2 bases from J; junction bases left unmatched: 12. CDR3 region: CSVGNRDRLTYEQYF. CDR3 in DNA: TGCAGCGTGGGTAACCGGGACAGGCTTACCTACGAGCAGTACTTC.

The chain carries TRBV7-2 and TRBJ2-7; TRBD2 agrees at 9 bases. Germline-derived CDR1 and CDR2 are SGHTA and FQGNSA. With V trimmed by 5 bases and J by 4 bases, 6 bases remained unmatched. The CDR3 loop spans 14 amino acids. CDR3 nucleotides: TGTGCCAGCAGCGAACTAGCGGGCACTTACGAGCAGTACTTC. Encoded protein: CASSELAGTYEQYF. The full variable domain, its missing parts supplied by reference TRBV7-2 and TRBJ2-7, is GAGVSQSPSNKVTEKGKDVELRCDPISGHTALYWYRQSLGQGLEFLIYFQGNSAPDKSGLPSDRFSAERTGGSVSTLTIQRTQQEDSAVYLCASSELAGTYEQYFGPGTRLTVT.

This chain links TRBV5-1 with TRBJ1-3; D is perhaps TRBD1 (6 bases). The V and J ends lost 3 bases and 7 bases respectively, with 23 bases between them. Per germline, CDR1 SGHRS and CDR2 YFSETQ. CDR3 length equals 17 residues. The CDR3 DNA reads TGCGCCAGCAGCTCGTCAGCCCCAGGGGTAGCGGGGAACACCATATATTTT. Its protein is CASSSSAPGVAGNTIYF.

The CDR3 DNA sequence: TGTGCCAGCAGTTTATACAGGGAGGGAGGCTACACCTTC. This translates into CASSLYREGGYTF. V and J are TRBV27 and TRBJ1-2; D is possibly TRBD1 (6 bases). This CDR3 has 13 amino acids. Germline values: CDR1 MNHEY, CDR2 SMNVEV (reference sequence). V was clipped by 1 base and J by 8 bases, with 11 bases between them.

V is TRBV28 and J is TRBJ1-5; D is unclear. The V and J ends lost 6 bases and 0 bases respectively, with 21 bases between them. The germline CDR1 and CDR2 sequences are MDHEN and SYDVKM. The CDR3 contains 18 residues. As DNA, the CDR3 is TGTGCCAGCAGACTGGGTCCGGTAGACTATGATAGCAATCAGCCCCAGCATTTT. Residues: CASRLGPVDYDSNQPQHF.

The CDR3 DNA reads TGTGCCAGCAGCCAAGAGGTCCCCGCCCAAGGCGGGCAATACGAGCAGTACTTC. This codes for CASSQEVPAQGGQYEQYF. The chain employs TRBV14 and TRBJ2-7; D perhaps matches TRBD2 (5 bases). V was pared by 0 bases and J by 4 bases, with 22 bases between. CDR1 SGHDN and CDR2 FVKESK come from the germline V gene. This CDR3 has 18 amino acids.

The CDR3 sequence: CASSFRTYGGLGYGYTF. The CDR3, as DNA: TGTGCCAGCAGCTTTCGCACGTACGGGGGGTTGGGTTATGGCTACACCTTC. This chain connects TRBV5-6 to TRBJ1-2; D perhaps matches TRBD1 (5 bases). CDR1 and CDR2 (germline): SGHDT, YYEEEE. The V end was cut by 2 bases, the J end by 5 bases, with 22 bases between. This CDR3 comprises 17 residues.

This clone was counted a single time. The chain links TRBV24-1 to TRBJ2-2, with 9 bases matching TRBD1. The CDR3 extends over 18 amino acids. V shed 1 base, J shed 4 bases, and the junction held 9 bases outside the gene matches. CDR1 and CDR2 from the germline V gene are KGHDR and SFDVKD. The CDR3 loop is CATSDFKGGQGSTGELFF. The CDR3 nucleotides read TGTGCCACCAGTGATTTCAAGGGGGGACAGGGTAGCACCGGGGAGCTGTTTTTT.